This T cell receptor (beta chain) was recovered during a study of blood T cell repertoires in COVID-19. TCRdb's copy holds only in-frame clones and misses some; the assay was immunoSEQ multiplex PCR. Among approximately 500,000 clones, more than 75% were seen once, and the ten largest hold 1.5% to 2%. J lost 0 bases, V lost 4 bases, and 5 bases had no gene match. Per the germline V gene, CDR1 is LNHDA and CDR2 is SQIVND (reference sequence). The CDR3 totals 17 residues. The chain combines TRBV19 with TRBJ1-5; the match to TRBD1 covers 11 bases. The sequence derives from a woman between 35 and 50 years old who had recovered from COVID-19. The sample consisted of PBMCs or T cells enriched from blood (not recorded which). Here the CDR3 reads CASSSGTGGYSNQPQHF. The DNA of the CDR3 is TGTGCCAGTAGTAGCGGGACAGGGGGGTATAGCAATCAGCCCCAGCATTTT.